The present T cell receptor beta chain was sequenced within a study of T cell changes during pregnancy in multiple sclerosis. Method: immunoSEQ multiplex PCR; TCRdb's copy keeps in-frame clones and lacks some. The repertoire includes under 100,000 clones, over 90% of them detected once, and about 2.5% sits in the top ten. CDR1 is SNHLY and CDR2 is FYNNEI in the germline V gene. This CDR3 has 12 amino acids. The V end was cut by 8 bases, the J end by 5 bases, with 9 bases between. The receptor was derived from a female donor with multiple sclerosis, enrolled in a pregnancy study. Source: peripheral blood, taken in the third trimester of pregnancy. The chain joins TRBV2 to TRBJ1-4; tentatively, D is TRBD1 (5 bases). The CDR3 region is CASDSLNEKLFF. In DNA, the CDR3 is TGTGCCAGCGACAGCCTGAATGAAAAACTGTTTTTT.